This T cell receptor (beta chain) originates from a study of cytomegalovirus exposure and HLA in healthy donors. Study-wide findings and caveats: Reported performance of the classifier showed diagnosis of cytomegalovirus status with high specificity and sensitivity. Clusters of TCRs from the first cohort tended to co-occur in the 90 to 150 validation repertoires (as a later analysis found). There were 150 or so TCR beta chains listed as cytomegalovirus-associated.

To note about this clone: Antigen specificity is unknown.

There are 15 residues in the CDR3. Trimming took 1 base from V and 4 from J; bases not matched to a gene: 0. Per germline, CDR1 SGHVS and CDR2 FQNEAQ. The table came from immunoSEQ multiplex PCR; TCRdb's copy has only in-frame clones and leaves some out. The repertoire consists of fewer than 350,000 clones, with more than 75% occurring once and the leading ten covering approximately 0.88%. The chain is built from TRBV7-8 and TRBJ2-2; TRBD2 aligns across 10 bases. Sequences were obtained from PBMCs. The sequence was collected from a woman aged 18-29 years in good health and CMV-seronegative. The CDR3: CASSLGLAGTGELFF. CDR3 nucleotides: TGTGCCAGCAGCTTAGGACTAGCGGGCACCGGGGAGCTGTTTTTT.